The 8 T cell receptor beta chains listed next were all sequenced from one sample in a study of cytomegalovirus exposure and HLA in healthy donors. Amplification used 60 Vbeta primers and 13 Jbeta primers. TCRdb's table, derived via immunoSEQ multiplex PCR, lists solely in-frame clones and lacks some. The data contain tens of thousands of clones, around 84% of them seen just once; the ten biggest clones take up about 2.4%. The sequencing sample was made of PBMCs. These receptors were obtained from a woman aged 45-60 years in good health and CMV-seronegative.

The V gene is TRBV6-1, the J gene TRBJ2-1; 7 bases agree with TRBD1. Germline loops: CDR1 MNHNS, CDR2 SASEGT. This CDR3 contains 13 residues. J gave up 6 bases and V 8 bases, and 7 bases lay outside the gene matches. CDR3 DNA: TGTGCCAGCGGAATGACAGGGTCCAATGAGCAGTTCTTC. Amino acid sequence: CASGMTGSNEQFF.

CDR3 region: CSASHSDTQYF. DNA for the CDR3: TGCAGTGCTAGTCATTCAGATACGCAGTATTTT. V and J are TRBV20-1 and TRBJ2-3; D gene ambiguous. The V end was cut by 3 bases, the J end by 4 bases, with 5 bases between. Germline V gene sequence: CDR1 DFQATT, CDR2 SNEGSKA (reference sequence). The CDR3 has 11 residues.

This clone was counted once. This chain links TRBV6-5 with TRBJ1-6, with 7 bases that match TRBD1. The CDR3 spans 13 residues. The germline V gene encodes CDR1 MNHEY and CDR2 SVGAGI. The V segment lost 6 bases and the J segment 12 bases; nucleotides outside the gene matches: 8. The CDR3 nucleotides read TGTGCCAGCAGCTCCCAGGGGGTAGGACCCCTCCACTTT. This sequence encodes CASSSQGVGPLHF.

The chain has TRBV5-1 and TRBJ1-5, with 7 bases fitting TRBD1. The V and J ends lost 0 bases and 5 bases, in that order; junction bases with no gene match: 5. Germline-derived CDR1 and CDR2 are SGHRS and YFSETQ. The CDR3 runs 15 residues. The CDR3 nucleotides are TGCGCCAGCAGCTTGGCCGCAGGGGGAGATCAGCCCCAGCATTTT. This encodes CASSLAAGGDQPQHF.

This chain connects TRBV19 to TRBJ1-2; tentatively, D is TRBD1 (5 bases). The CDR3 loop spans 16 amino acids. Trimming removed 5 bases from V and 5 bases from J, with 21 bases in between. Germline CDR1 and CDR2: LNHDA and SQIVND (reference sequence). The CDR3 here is CASSSPRARVGYGYTF. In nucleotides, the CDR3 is TGTGCCAGTAGTTCACCTCGGGCCAGGGTCGGGTATGGCTACACCTTC.

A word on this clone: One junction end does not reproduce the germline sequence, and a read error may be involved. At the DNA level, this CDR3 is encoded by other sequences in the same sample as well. The CDR3 coding sequence is TGCGCCAGCAGCCCCTCGGGGACAGTTAATTCCCCCCTCCACTTT. Its translation is CASSPSGTVNSPLHF. The chain uses TRBV5-1 and TRBJ1-6, with 7 bases that match TRBD1. This CDR3 is 15 amino acids long. Germline V lookup: CDR1 SGHRS, CDR2 YFSETQ. Variable domain in full (rest from reference TRBV5-1 and TRBJ1-6): KAGVTQTPRYLIKTRGQQVTLSCSPISGHRSVSWYQQTPGQGLQFLFEYFSETQRNKGNFPGRFSGRQFSNSRSEMNVSTLELGDSALYLCASSPSGTVNSPLHFGNGTRLTVT.

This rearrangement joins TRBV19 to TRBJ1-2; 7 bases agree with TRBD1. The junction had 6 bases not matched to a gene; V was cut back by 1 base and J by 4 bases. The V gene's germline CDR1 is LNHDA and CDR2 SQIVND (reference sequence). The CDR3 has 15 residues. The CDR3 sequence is CASSIAGQSFYGYTF. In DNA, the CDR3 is TGTGCCAGTAGTATAGCGGGACAGTCGTTCTATGGCTACACCTTC.

CDR3 loop: CASSLQGDQPQHF. The CDR3 DNA reads TGTGCCAGCAGTTTACAGGGGGATCAGCCCCAGCATTTT. V and J are TRBV28 and TRBJ1-5, with TRBD1 matching 7 bases. Germline CDR1 MDHEN, CDR2 SYDVKM. The trim removed 2 bases at V and 5 bases at J, leaving 0 bases unmatched. The length of the CDR3 is 13 residues.